The 31 T cell receptor beta chains below were found in one sample sequenced in a study of technical replicates of blood from several donors. TCRdb's table, derived via immunoSEQ multiplex PCR, lists solely in-frame clones and lacks some. The table includes about 13,000 clones, 70% to 80% detected once. The sequencing input was PBMCs. These receptors were collected from a human donor in good health.

This clone was seen once. The chain employs TRBV10-3 and TRBJ2-3; 7 bases are shared with TRBD1. CDR1 and CDR2 (germline): ENHRY, SYGVKD. The CDR3 runs to 13 residues. V was clipped by 6 bases and J by 5 bases; unmatched bases: 5. CDR3 amino acids: CAIRGQGEDTQYF. The CDR3 DNA reads TGTGCCATCAGGGGCCAGGGGGAAGATACGCAGTATTTT.

The chain couples TRBV6-1 to TRBJ1-3; maybe TRBD1 (5 bases). Germline-derived CDR1 and CDR2 are MNHNS and SASEGT. This CDR3 is built from 14 residues. Trimming shortened V by 2 bases and J by 4 bases, and 9 bases separated the two germline ends. The chain's CDR3 is CASSESGWGNTIYF. DNA of the CDR3: TGTGCCAGCAGTGAATCAGGGTGGGGAAACACCATATATTTT.

V usage is TRBV2 and J usage is TRBJ2-3; TRBD2 matches at 8 bases. This CDR3 is built from 13 residues. CDR1 and CDR2 from the germline V gene are SNHLY and FYNNEI. V gave up 7 bases and J gave up 1 base; unmatched junction bases: 1. The CDR3 region is CASTTSGTDTQYF. CDR3 in DNA: TGTGCCAGCACGACTAGCGGCACAGATACGCAGTATTTT. Full variable domain (missing parts from reference TRBV2 and TRBJ2-3): EPEVTQTPSHQVTQMGQEVILRCVPISNHLYFYWYRQILGQKVEFLVSFYNNEISEKSEIFDDQFSVERPDGSNFTLKIRSTKLEDSAMYFCASTTSGTDTQYFGPGTRLTVL.

This chain uses TRBV28 with TRBJ2-2, with D perhaps matching TRBD2 (6 bases). Germline V gives CDR1 MDHEN, CDR2 SYDVKM. V lost 6 bases and J lost 2, with 10 bases in between. The CDR3 is made up of 14 amino acids. In nucleotides, the CDR3 is TGTGCCAGCAGCCCGGGACTCAACACCGGGGAGCTGTTTTTT. Amino acids: CASSPGLNTGELFF. Full variable domain (outside the CDR3, taken from reference TRBV28 and TRBJ2-2): DVKVTQSSRYLVKRTGEKVFLECVQDMDHENMFWYRQDPGLGLRLIYFSYDVKMKEKGDIPEGYSVSREKKERFSLILESASTNQTSMYLCASSPGLNTGELFFGEGSRLTVL.

A few counts support this clone. The V and J genes are TRBV4-1 and TRBJ1-1; D gene uncertain. The CDR3 runs 12 residues. CDR1 and CDR2 from the germline V gene are MGHRA and YSYEKL. Trimming removed 0 bases from V and 7 bases from J, with 6 bases in between. For the CDR3, the DNA is TGCGCCAGCAGCCAAGACCATCATGAAGCTTTCTTT. Protein: CASSQDHHEAFF.

The chain combines TRBV9 with TRBJ2-1; the D is unclear. The CDR3 is 12 residues long. Germline V gene lookup returns CDR1 SGDLS and CDR2 YYNGEE. V lost 5 bases and J 4 bases, leaving 7 bases between the germline ends. CDR3 sequence reads: CASRPRYNEQFF. Here the CDR3 DNA reads TGTGCCAGCAGGCCTAGGTACAATGAGCAGTTCTTC. The variable domain in full, completed from reference TRBV9 and TRBJ2-1, reads DSGVTQTPKHLITATGQRVTLRCSPRSGDLSVYWYQQSLDQGLQFLIQYYNGEERAKGNILERFSAQQFPDLHSELNLSSLELGDSALYFCASRPRYNEQFFGPGTRLTVL.

CDR3: CAWLNSGRARNEQFF. CDR3 bases: TGTGCCTGGTTAAATAGCGGGAGGGCCCGGAATGAGCAGTTCTTC. The chain links TRBV30 to TRBJ2-1, with 11 bases matching TRBD2. This CDR3 contains 15 residues. V trimming: 5 bases; J trimming: 7 bases; junction bases outside the gene matches: 10. Germline CDR1 GTSNPN, CDR2 SVGIG (reference sequence).

This clone appeared a few times. The chain recombines TRBV10-2 with TRBJ1-1; TRBD1 might be the D (5 bases). This CDR3 contains 16 residues. Germline V CDR1 and CDR2: WSHSY, SAAADI. Trimming removed 2 bases at V and 1 base at J, with 14 bases between. Here the CDR3 DNA reads TGCGCCAGCAGTGAGGCGCTGGGGGGATGGAACACTGAAGCTTTCTTT. Protein sequence: CASSEALGGWNTEAFF.

The J gene is TRBJ1-3, the V gene TRBV30, with TRBD1 as a possible D gene (6 bases). Trimming took 5 bases from V and 0 from J, leaving 11 bases between them. CDR3 size: 14 residues. Germline CDR1 and CDR2: GTSNPN and SVGIG (reference sequence). CDR3 bases: TGTGCCTGGGCGACAGGCCACTCTGGAAACACCATATATTTT. Translated, it gives CAWATGHSGNTIYF.

The chain joins TRBV9 to TRBJ1-2, with 7 bases identical to TRBD1. The V gene's germline CDR1 is SGDLS and CDR2 YYNGEE. Losses at the gene ends were 2 bases for V and 8 bases for J; bases not matched to a gene: 9. CDR3 size: 14 residues. The chain's CDR3 is CASSVATGQEGYTF. Here the CDR3 DNA reads TGTGCCAGCAGCGTCGCGACAGGGCAGGAAGGCTACACCTTC. The full variable domain, its missing parts supplied by reference TRBV9 and TRBJ1-2, is DSGVTQTPKHLITATGQRVTLRCSPRSGDLSVYWYQQSLDQGLQFLIQYYNGEERAKGNILERFSAQQFPDLHSELNLSSLELGDSALYFCASSVATGQEGYTFGSGTRLTVV.

This clone was observed a few times. This chain connects TRBV7-6 to TRBJ2-2, with TRBD1 matching 7 bases. Germline CDR1 is SGHVS and CDR2 is FNYEAQ. V dropped 6 bases and J dropped 2; count of bases not matched to a gene: 6. This CDR3 has 15 amino acids. CDR3 DNA sequence: TGTGCCAGCAGTCACGGGACAGCCAACACCGGGGAGCTGTTTTTT. It translates to CASSHGTANTGELFF.

This chain joins TRBV5-8 and TRBJ1-5; maybe TRBD1 (5 bases). The CDR3 consists of 15 residues. Germline V gene data show CDR1 as SGHTS and CDR2 as YDEGEE. V lost 4 bases and J 7 bases, leaving 18 bases between the germline ends. For the CDR3, the DNA is TGTGCCAGCAGCCCGGGACTGATTACCAGGCAGCCCCAGCATTTT. Its protein is CASSPGLITRQPQHF.

This clone appeared once. The V gene is TRBV6-6, the J gene TRBJ2-1; 12 bases map to TRBD2. Germline assignment: CDR1 MNHNY and CDR2 SVGAGI (reference sequence). This CDR3 contains 16 residues. J was trimmed by 4 bases and V by 5 bases; bases with no gene match: 6. CDR3 sequence reads: CASSPQTSGRYNEQFF. Written as DNA, the CDR3 is TGTGCCAGCAGTCCCCAGACTAGCGGGAGATACAATGAGCAGTTCTTC.

V is TRBV5-4 and J is TRBJ1-2; a possible D gene is TRBD1 (6 bases). The length of the CDR3 is 14 residues. Looked up from germline, CDR1 is SGHNT and CDR2 is YYREEE (reference sequence). V lost 0 bases to trimming and J lost 3 bases, with 9 bases between them. The CDR3: CASSLEGGHYGYTF. For the CDR3, the DNA is TGTGCCAGCAGCTTGGAAGGGGGTCACTATGGCTACACCTTC.

The V gene is TRBV28, the J gene TRBJ2-3; 7 bases agree with TRBD2. J gave up 4 bases and V 6 bases, and 10 bases lay outside the gene matches. The CDR3 has 15 residues. Looked up from germline, CDR1 is MDHEN and CDR2 is SYDVKM. CDR3: CASRAAGDPSDTQYF. CDR3 in DNA: TGTGCCAGCAGGGCGGCGGGGGACCCTTCAGATACGCAGTATTTT.

The V gene is TRBV6-5, the J gene TRBJ1-1; no firm D call. CDR3 length: 13 amino acids. Germline V CDR1 and CDR2: MNHEY, SVGAGI. Deletions cut 6 bases from V and 1 base from J, with 9 bases between. The CDR3 bases are TGTGCCAGCAGGCGGAAAACGAACACTGAAGCTTTCTTT. Translation: CASRRKTNTEAFF.

This clone was recorded only once. The genes are TRBV19 and TRBJ1-2; D might be TRBD1 (6 bases). This CDR3 is built from 14 residues. Germline loops: CDR1 LNHDA, CDR2 SQIVND (reference sequence). V was shortened by 2 bases and J by 5 bases, with 12 bases between the two germline ends. CDR3 loop: CASSINREGYGYTF. The CDR3 DNA reads as TGTGCCAGTAGTATAAACAGGGAGGGATATGGCTACACCTTC.

The chain couples TRBV6-1 to TRBJ2-3; the match to TRBD1 covers 7 bases. The CDR3 has 15 amino acids. The germline CDR1 and CDR2 sequences are MNHNS and SASEGT. Germline trimming cut 8 bases from V and 4 bases from J; bases unmatched to any gene: 12. CDR3 bases: TGTGCCAGCCGAAAGGGGGCAGCGGCCTCAGATACGCAGTATTTT. It codes for CASRKGAAASDTQYF.

This clone was seen once. V and J are TRBV6-1 and TRBJ2-2; D might be TRBD2 (6 bases). V was pared by 6 bases and J by 2 bases, with 10 bases between. The CDR3 has 14 residues. CDR1 and CDR2 from the germline V gene are MNHNS and SASEGT. The CDR3 DNA is TGTGCCAGCAGGGACTACCGAAACACCGGGGAGCTGTTTTTT. This translates into CASRDYRNTGELFF.

This chain joins TRBV7-9 and TRBJ1-1; D is perhaps TRBD1 (5 bases). Germline assignment: CDR1 SEHNR and CDR2 FQNEAQ (reference sequence). The length of the CDR3 is 14 residues. Trimming removed 1 base at V and 1 base at J, with 7 bases between. CDR3 coding DNA: TGTGCCAGCAGCTTAGAACAGGCGAACACTGAAGCTTTCTTT. Translating it yields CASSLEQANTEAFF.

V usage is TRBV27 and J usage is TRBJ2-1; D might be TRBD1 (8 bases). Trimming took 6 bases from V and 4 from J, leaving 16 bases between them. The CDR3 loop spans 15 amino acids. Germline CDR1 is MNHEY and CDR2 is SMNVEV (reference sequence). As DNA, the CDR3 is TGTGCCAGCAGCCTGACAGGGGAGGGATACAATGAGCAGTTCTTC. Its translation is CASSLTGEGYNEQFF.

CDR3 protein: CASSLPRTGSRSGNTIYF. The CDR3 DNA is TGTGCCAGCAGCTTACCGAGGACAGGGTCACGCTCTGGAAACACCATATATTTT. V and J are TRBV11-3 and TRBJ1-3; 8 nucleotides agree with TRBD1. The CDR3 is made up of 18 amino acids. V lost 2 bases and J lost 0; bases outside the gene matches: 9. Germline CDR1 SGHNT, CDR2 YENEEA.

The rearrangement joins TRBV12-5 to TRBJ2-5; 8 bases are a match to TRBD1. The junction had 12 bases not matched to a gene; V was cut back by 7 bases and J by 5 bases. Germline CDR1 is LGHNT and CDR2 is FRNRAP. The CDR3 spans 15 residues. CDR3: CASALTSRGLETQYF. In DNA form, the CDR3 reads TGTGCTAGTGCCCTCACCAGCAGGGGGCTGGAGACCCAGTACTTC. Using reference TRBV12-5 and TRBJ2-5 for the parts outside the CDR3, the full variable domain is DARVTQTPRHKVTEMGQEVTMRCQPILGHNTVFWYRQTMMQGLELLAYFRNRAPLDDSGMPKDRFSAEMPDATLATLKIQPSEPRDSAVYFCASALTSRGLETQYFGPGTRLLVL.

This chain uses TRBV5-1 with TRBJ2-7; 15 nucleotides match TRBD2. The CDR3 sequence is 16 residues long. Trimming cost V 4 bases and J 2 bases; bases outside gene matches: 4. The germline CDR1 and CDR2 sequences are SGHRS and YFSETQ. The CDR3 DNA sequence: TGCGCCAGCAGCCCAGGACTAGCGGGAGGGGCCTACGAGCAGTACTTC. Translating it yields CASSPGLAGGAYEQYF.

This clone was detected only once. The chain has TRBV29-1 and TRBJ2-3; TRBD1 matches at 7 bases. The CDR3 contains 13 residues. V gave up 4 bases and J gave up 4 bases; unmatched junction bases: 5. Looked up from germline, CDR1 is SQVTM and CDR2 is ANQGSEA. The CDR3, as DNA: TGCAGCGTTGCGACAGGGCCCTCAGATACGCAGTATTTT. Translation gives CSVATGPSDTQYF.

V usage is TRBV2 and J usage is TRBJ2-1; TRBD2 matches at 10 bases. With 5 bases clipped from V and 6 bases from J, the junction kept 7 bases outside the gene matches. Germline loops: CDR1 SNHLY, CDR2 FYNNEI. This CDR3 is built from 15 residues. CDR3 residues: CASSPIAGGSNEQFF. The CDR3 DNA reads as TGTGCCAGCAGTCCGATAGCGGGAGGATCCAATGAGCAGTTCTTC.

The chain couples TRBV5-1 to TRBJ2-5; D is possibly TRBD2 (5 bases). V dropped 5 bases and J dropped 2 bases, with 13 bases sitting between them. The germline gives CDR1 SGHRS, CDR2 YFSETQ. The CDR3 loop spans 14 amino acids. The CDR3 nucleotides are TGCGCCAGCAGTCTACTAGGAGCTCAAGAGACCCAGTACTTC. Its protein is CASSLLGAQETQYF.

The chain has TRBV30 and TRBJ2-3; D gene unclear. The CDR3 runs to 10 residues. Germline CDR1 and CDR2: GTSNPN and SVGIG (reference sequence). The DNA for the CDR3 is TGTGCTAGTAGCACAGATACGCAGTATTTT. It specifies CASSTDTQYF.

V is TRBV7-6 and J is TRBJ1-5, with a weak D call TRBD1 (6 bases). Trimming left V 2 bases short and J 7 bases short, with 15 bases between. CDR1 is SGHVS, CDR2 FNYEAQ, per germline. This CDR3 contains 15 residues. The CDR3 is CASSLSAGGDQPQHF. DNA of the CDR3: TGTGCCAGCAGCTTAAGCGCTGGGGGCGACCAGCCCCAGCATTTT.

The chain carries TRBV7-8 and TRBJ1-4; 9 positions agree with TRBD1. The ends lost 0 bases at V and 11 bases at J; junction bases unmatched: 7. The CDR3 contains 15 residues. Germline CDR1 and CDR2: SGHVS and FQNEAQ. The CDR3 nucleotides read TGTGCCAGCAGCTTAGCCGGGACAGGGCTTAGTAAACTGTTTTTT. Protein: CASSLAGTGLSKLFF.

This chain links TRBV6-6 with TRBJ1-2, with D uncertain. The CDR3 covers 14 residues. V lost 6 bases and J 4 bases, leaving 15 bases between the germline ends. CDR1 MNHNY and CDR2 SVGAGI come from the germline V gene (reference sequence). CDR3 region: CASSPRQAFYGYTF. The CDR3 DNA reads TGTGCCAGCAGCCCCCGGCAGGCGTTCTATGGCTACACCTTC.